These 25 T cell receptor beta chains share one sample of origin, sequenced in a study of cytomegalovirus exposure and HLA in healthy donors. The PCR used 60 Vbeta and 13 Jbeta primers. This table comes from immunoSEQ multiplex PCR, and its TCRdb copy is limited to in-frame clones, with some not included. The sample yields over 35,000 clones, 70% to 80% seen once. The sequenced material came from PBMCs. Every receptor here comes from a man aged 25-45 years in good health and CMV-seronegative.

Comments on this clone: Compared with germline, one end of the junction differs, possibly owing to a read error. The chain is built from TRBV5-1 and TRBJ2-7; tentative D call: TRBD1 (5 bases). Germline-derived CDR1 and CDR2 are SGHRS and YFSETQ. The CDR3 contains 14 residues. The CDR3 DNA follows: TGCGCCAGCAGCTTGGGATTGGGGCCCTACGAGCAGTGCTTC. Translation: CASSLGLGPYEQCF.

In its sample, this clone was seen a few times. The chain is built from TRBV28 and TRBJ2-6; tentative D call: TRBD1 (6 bases). The CDR3 extends over 18 amino acids. Deletions cut 7 bases from V and 0 bases from J, with 19 bases between. CDR1 is MDHEN, CDR2 SYDVKM, per germline. CDR3 DNA: TGTGCCAGCAACAAATCGCGCAGGGGCCCCTCTGGGGCCAACGTCCTGACTTTC. Its protein product is CASNKSRRGPSGANVLTF.

V usage is TRBV4-2 and J usage is TRBJ2-7; 11 bases are a match to TRBD2. The trim removed 2 bases at V and 4 bases at J, leaving 7 bases unmatched. Per the germline V gene, CDR1 is LGHNA and CDR2 is YNFKEQ. The CDR3 consists of 16 residues. DNA for the CDR3: TGTGCCAGCAGCCAAACTACTAGCGGGAGTCGATACGAGCAGTACTTC. Translated: CASSQTTSGSRYEQYF.

The chain uses TRBV28 and TRBJ2-7, with 7 bases matching TRBD1. V shed 1 base and J 0 bases; nucleotides not matched to a gene: 18. The CDR3 totals 20 residues. Germline V gene sequence: CDR1 MDHEN, CDR2 SYDVKM. The CDR3 loop is CASSLLLGPSQGSTSYEQYF. The CDR3 coding sequence is TGTGCCAGCAGTTTATTGCTCGGTCCTTCACAGGGGTCTACCTCCTACGAGCAGTACTTC.

The V and J genes are TRBV7-8 and TRBJ2-3; the match to TRBD1 covers 10 bases. With 0 bases clipped from V and 4 bases from J, the junction kept 4 bases outside the gene matches. This CDR3 contains 16 residues. Germline V gene sequence: CDR1 SGHVS, CDR2 FQNEAQ. DNA for the CDR3: TGTGCCAGCAGCTTAGCGCGGGACAGGGGTGCAGATACGCAGTATTTT. Translated, it gives CASSLARDRGADTQYF.

The chain is built from TRBV11-2 and TRBJ2-7; TRBD2 matches 13 bases. Germline-derived CDR1 and CDR2 are SGHAT and FQNNGV. Unmatched junction bases numbered 14, after V lost 6 bases and J lost 3 bases. There are 18 residues in the CDR3. The CDR3 DNA follows: TGTGCCAGCAGTCTCTCCGGCATGGGACTAGCGGGAAACTACGAGCAGTACTTC. Translation: CASSLSGMGLAGNYEQYF.

Only one count was recorded for this clone. The J gene is TRBJ2-7, the V gene TRBV21-1; the table's D call TRBD1 went unverified against the DNA. TRBV21-1 is classified as a pseudogene. The CDR3 length is 14 residues. The CDR3 sequence is CASSKGDRRDEQYF. Here the CDR3 DNA reads TGTGCCAGCAGCAAAGGGGACAGGAGGGACGAGCAGTACTTC.

This clone turned up a few times. At one boundary the junction diverges from the germline segment, which might be a read error. The CDR3 DNA reads TGTTCCAGGAGGCAGGAGGCCTACGAGCAGTACTTC. This gives the protein CSRRQEAYEQYF. The genes are TRBV7-9 and TRBJ2-7; TRBD2 might be the D (5 bases). CDR3 length: 12 residues. CDR1 and CDR2 (germline): SEHNR, FQNEAQ (reference sequence).

The chain has TRBV7-9 and TRBJ1-6; D is perhaps TRBD1 (5 bases). The germline V gene encodes CDR1 SEHNR and CDR2 FQNEAQ (reference sequence). Deletions cut 3 bases from V and 6 bases from J, with 12 bases between. The CDR3 spans 15 residues. The CDR3 bases are TGTGCCAGCAGCTTCGCGGGGGAGCTTAATTCACCCCTCCACTTT. Its protein product is CASSFAGELNSPLHF.

This chain joins TRBV7-3 and TRBJ2-5, with 8 bases aligning to TRBD2. The DNA end is more similar to TRBJ2-7, so the J call may be wrong. CDR1 is SGHTA and CDR2 is FQGTGA in the germline V gene. This CDR3 is built from 15 residues. The CDR3 nucleotides are TGTGCCAGCAGCTTAAATTCGGGAGGGGCCTACGAGCAGTACTTC. It encodes CASSLNSGGAYEQYF.

The rearrangement uses TRBV7-9 and TRBJ2-3; 13 nucleotides line up with TRBD2. There are 17 residues in the CDR3. Germline loops: CDR1 SEHNR, CDR2 FQNEAQ (reference sequence). Losses at the gene ends were 5 bases for V and 6 bases for J; bases not matched to a gene: 11. The CDR3 DNA sequence: TGTGCCAGCAGCCTGGGACTAGCGGGGCTTGTAACGGATACGCAGTATTTT. This gives the protein CASSLGLAGLVTDTQYF. Based on the CDR3 plus reference TRBV7-9 and TRBJ2-3, the full variable domain is DTGVSQNPRHKITKRGQNVTFRCDPISEHNRLYWYRQTLGQGPEFLTYFQNEAQLEKSRLLSDRFSAERPKGSFSTLEIQRTEQGDSAMYLCASSLGLAGLVTDTQYFGPGTRLTVL.

The rearrangement uses TRBV7-9 and TRBJ2-1; tentatively, D is TRBD2 (6 bases). The germline gives CDR1 SEHNR, CDR2 FQNEAQ (reference sequence). This CDR3 has 15 amino acids. Trimming cost V 4 bases and J 7 bases, with 17 bases left between them. CDR3 DNA: TGTGCCAGCAGCTCTATTTTCCGCGGGGTGAATGAGCAGTTCTTC. Its protein is CASSSIFRGVNEQFF. The whole variable domain, remainder taken from reference TRBV7-9 and TRBJ2-1, is DTGVSQNPRHKITKRGQNVTFRCDPISEHNRLYWYRQTLGQGPEFLTYFQNEAQLEKSRLLSDRFSAERPKGSFSTLEIQRTEQGDSAMYLCASSSIFRGVNEQFFGPGTRLTVL.

The chain is built from TRBV30 and TRBJ1-2, with 8 bases that match TRBD1. The V and J ends lost 4 bases and 0 bases, in that order; junction bases with no gene match: 13. CDR3 length: 17 residues. CDR1 is GTSNPN, CDR2 SVGIG, per germline (reference sequence). CDR3 nucleotide sequence: TGTGCCTGGACCCCCGGGGCAGGGGGCATAGCTAACTATGGCTACACCTTC. Translation: CAWTPGAGGIANYGYTF.

The chain links TRBV9 to TRBJ2-5; 9 positions match TRBD2. The J call is doubtful: the DNA matches TRBJ2-7 better. Germline lookup yields CDR1 SGDLS and CDR2 YYNGEE. The CDR3 totals 15 residues. CDR3 sequence (DNA): TGTGCCAGCAGCCCGACTAGCGGTGCCTCCTACGAGCAGTACTTC. It encodes CASSPTSGASYEQYF.

V is TRBV9 and J is TRBJ2-7, with 8 positions matching TRBD1. This CDR3 comprises 15 residues. The germline V gene encodes CDR1 SGDLS and CDR2 YYNGEE. Trimming at V came to 4 bases and at J to 3 bases, leaving 9 bases not matched to a gene. CDR3 sequence: CASSPGQGQLYEQYF. CDR3 DNA sequence: TGTGCCAGCAGCCCCGGACAGGGACAACTCTACGAGCAGTACTTC.

The chain has TRBV27 and TRBJ2-1; 11 nucleotides match TRBD2. Germline loops: CDR1 MNHEY, CDR2 SMNVEV (reference sequence). The CDR3 runs 15 residues. V gave up 5 bases and J gave up 4 bases; unmatched junction bases: 4. The DNA of the CDR3 is TGTGCCAGCAGTCCTCTAGCGGGAGGATACAATGAGCAGTTCTTC. This gives the protein CASSPLAGGYNEQFF.

The chain combines TRBV7-7 with TRBJ2-2; 7 bases match TRBD1. J lost 5 bases, V lost 5 bases, and 5 bases had no gene match. This CDR3 has 14 residues. From germline, CDR1 is SSHAT and CDR2 FNYEAQ (reference sequence). CDR3 residues: CASSPGRGTGELFF. In nucleotides, the CDR3 is TGTGCCAGCAGCCCTGGCAGGGGGACCGGGGAGCTGTTTTTT.

This chain links TRBV5-1 with TRBJ1-1, with 8 nucleotides matching TRBD1. The germline V gene has CDR1 SGHRS and CDR2 YFSETQ. V shed 1 base and J 3 bases; nucleotides not matched to a gene: 5. The CDR3 has 15 residues. The CDR3 DNA reads as TGCGCCAGCAGCTTGACAGGGGGAGGATACACTGAAGCTTTCTTT. Translated: CASSLTGGGYTEAFF.

The chain combines TRBV18 with TRBJ2-1; the match to TRBD2 covers 9 bases. V gave up 3 bases and J gave up 5 bases; unmatched junction bases: 2. The CDR3 is 14 residues long. In germline, CDR1 is KGHSH, CDR2 LQKENI. Written as DNA, the CDR3 is TGTGCCAGCTCACCTCTAGCGGGAAACAATGAGCAGTTCTTC. Translated, it gives CASSPLAGNNEQFF.

This sequence joins TRBV11-2 and TRBJ2-7; TRBD1 aligns across 7 bases. V dropped 5 bases and J dropped 5; count of bases not matched to a gene: 12. This CDR3 is 15 amino acids long. Germline CDR1 is SGHAT and CDR2 is FQNNGV. The CDR3 is CASSPRQGTNHEQYF. In DNA form, the CDR3 reads TGTGCCAGCAGCCCGAGACAGGGTACAAACCACGAGCAGTACTTC.

The gene calls are TRBV4-3 and TRBJ2-5; D uncertain. The J call is doubtful: the DNA matches TRBJ2-7 better. The germline gives CDR1 LGHNA, CDR2 YSLEER. The CDR3 loop spans 16 amino acids. The CDR3 sequence: CASSPEAEARSYEQYF. CDR3 bases: TGCGCCAGCAGCCCCGAGGCAGAAGCTCGCTCCTACGAGCAGTACTTC.

This chain joins TRBV29-1 and TRBJ2-3, with 8 nucleotides matching TRBD1. From germline, CDR1 is SQVTM and CDR2 ANQGSEA. CDR3 length equals 15 residues. With V trimmed by 4 bases and J by 5 bases, 11 bases remained unmatched. The CDR3, as DNA: TGCAGCGTTGCGGCCGTTGGACAGGGTCTAGATACGCAGTATTTT. Translating it yields CSVAAVGQGLDTQYF.

This rearrangement joins TRBV27 to TRBJ2-2, with no clear D. The CDR3 has 15 residues. Between the trimmed V and J ends, which lost 1 base and 1 base, there was a span of 7 bases. The V gene's germline CDR1 is MNHEY and CDR2 SMNVEV (reference sequence). The CDR3 DNA follows: TGTGCCAGCAGTTTATGGCCGGGGAACACCGGGGAGCTGTTTTTT. Translation: CASSLWPGNTGELFF.

The V gene is TRBV4-2, the J gene TRBJ1-2, with a possible D match to TRBD1 (5 bases). The germline V gene encodes CDR1 LGHNA and CDR2 YNFKEQ. The CDR3 is 14 residues long. V dropped 0 bases and J dropped 8 bases, with 13 bases sitting between them. This chain's CDR3 is CASSQDSVAGGYTF. In DNA, the CDR3 is TGTGCCAGCAGCCAAGATTCTGTGGCAGGGGGCTACACCTTC.

The J gene is TRBJ1-2, the V gene TRBV5-1; D is ambiguous. The CDR3 loop spans 14 amino acids. Trimming pared 4 bases from V and 0 bases from J, leaving 10 bases between. Germline CDR1 and CDR2: SGHRS and YFSETQ. In DNA, the CDR3 is TGCGCCAGCAGCCCCGGGTCTACTAACTATGGCTACACCTTC. Translation: CASSPGSTNYGYTF. Drawing the rest from reference TRBV5-1 and TRBJ1-2, the complete variable domain is KAGVTQTPRYLIKTRGQQVTLSCSPISGHRSVSWYQQTPGQGLQFLFEYFSETQRNKGNFPGRFSGRQFSNSRSEMNVSTLELGDSALYLCASSPGSTNYGYTFGSGTRLTVV.